Each of the 16 T cell receptor beta chains below was sequenced from the same sample in a study of shared clonotypes between healthy human individuals (dated by TCRdb to 2018 to 2021). The library was generated by the immunoSEQ multiplex PCR assay. Here the immuneACCESS table is served through TCRdb, limited to in-frame sequences with V and J called. Missing clones are a known gap in these copies; in checked studies unresolved V genes cover under half, and the rest lacks a known reason. The sample table lists under 700,000 clones, 85% to 95% of them with a count of one. Around 0.12% of the sample is held by the ten biggest clonotypes. CD8 naive samples were CD45RO-negative cells positively selected for CCR7, giving a CD45RA+CCR7+ population that excluded TemRA cells. The sample consisted of naive CD8+ T cells sorted from blood. Taken with the paper, the label for cell subset or site translates to: CD45RA+CCR7+. These receptors were obtained from a woman aged 25 to 45 in good health.

V is TRBV19 and J is TRBJ2-4; 8 positions match TRBD1. The CDR3 contains 15 residues. Germline CDR1 and CDR2: LNHDA and SQIVND (reference sequence). J gave up 8 bases and V 1 base, and 7 bases lay outside the gene matches. CDR3 DNA sequence: TGTGCCAGTAGTATAGCTCAGGGGGCGCTAGACATTCAGTACTTC. Translating gives CASSIAQGALDIQYF.

Of note for this clone: This sample also contains other DNA sequences that code for the same CDR3. V gene TRBV2 combines with J gene TRBJ2-2; no clear D gene. V lost 3 bases, J lost 8 bases, and 4 bases lay in between. Looked up from germline, CDR1 is SNHLY and CDR2 is FYNNEI. This CDR3 is built from 11 residues. This CDR3 is CASSEGGELFF. Here the CDR3 DNA reads TGTGCCAGCAGTGAGGGAGGGGAGCTGTTTTTT.

This sequence joins TRBV7-9 and TRBJ2-7; 9 bases are shared with TRBD2. Trimming took 2 bases from V and 2 from J; bases not matched to a gene: 7. The CDR3 has 16 amino acids. CDR1 is SEHNR, CDR2 FQNEAQ, per germline (reference sequence). CDR3 sequence reads: CASSLSPTSGTYEQYF. The CDR3 DNA sequence: TGTGCCAGCAGCTTATCCCCGACTAGCGGAACCTACGAGCAGTACTTC.

In its sample, this clone was seen once. The chain links TRBV5-1 to TRBJ1-1; D possibly corresponds to TRBD1 (5 bases). Germline lookup yields CDR1 SGHRS and CDR2 YFSETQ. The germline V and J ends were trimmed by 7 bases and 5 bases, with 21 bases remaining between them. The CDR3 length is 15 residues. The CDR3 nucleotides are TGCGCCAGCGCCCAGGCCCAGGGTGGACGAACTGAAGCTTTCTTT. Its protein product is CASAQAQGGRTEAFF.

The rearrangement links TRBV11-2 to TRBJ2-2; a possible D gene is TRBD2 (6 bases). The CDR3 is made up of 15 amino acids. V lost 0 bases, J lost 7 bases, and 12 bases lay in between. Germline assignment: CDR1 SGHAT and CDR2 FQNNGV. CDR3 in DNA: TGTGCCAGCAGCTTAGACCTAGCGTTGGGCGGGGAGCTGTTTTTT. Amino acid sequence: CASSLDLALGGELFF. The whole variable domain, filled in from reference TRBV11-2 and TRBJ2-2, reads EAGVAQSPRYKIIEKRQSVAFWCNPISGHATLYWYQQILGQGPKLLIQFQNNGVVDDSQLPKDRFSAERLKGVDSTLKIQPAKLEDSAVYLCASSLDLALGGELFFGEGSRLTVL.

This clone was recorded once. The rearrangement uses TRBV7-5 and TRBJ2-2; the table's D call of TRBD2 was not tested on the DNA. TRBV7-5 is shown as a pseudogene. The CDR3 covers 14 residues. This CDR3 reads CVRSHGRNTGELFF. The CDR3 DNA reads TGTGTCAGAAGCCACGGTCGGAACACCGGGGAGCTGTTTTTT.

This clone occurred once. The chain couples TRBV28 to TRBJ1-4, with 10 bases aligning to TRBD1. J was trimmed by 6 bases and V by 8 bases; bases with no gene match: 6. The length of the CDR3 is 14 residues. Germline V lookup: CDR1 MDHEN, CDR2 SYDVKM. The CDR3 sequence is CASGGTGADEKLFF. CDR3 DNA: TGTGCCAGCGGGGGGACAGGGGCAGATGAAAAACTGTTTTTT. The full variable domain, with the rest looked up from reference TRBV28 and TRBJ1-4, is DVKVTQSSRYLVKRTGEKVFLECVQDMDHENMFWYRQDPGLGLRLIYFSYDVKMKEKGDIPEGYSVSREKKERFSLILESASTNQTSMYLCASGGTGADEKLFFGSGTQLSVL.

This chain connects TRBV9 to TRBJ2-7; a possible D gene is TRBD2 (6 bases). Trimming left V 0 bases short and J 5 bases short, with 12 bases between. CDR1 is SGDLS and CDR2 is YYNGEE in the germline V gene. The CDR3 length is 14 residues. CDR3 DNA: TGTGCCAGCAGCGTAGAGGGTAGCGGAGACGAGCAGTACTTC. As protein: CASSVEGSGDEQYF.

This clone appeared a single time. Other DNA sequences from this sample encode an identical CDR3 as well. V and J are TRBV27 and TRBJ1-5, with D hard to call. Germline CDR1 reads MNHEY; CDR2 reads SMNVEV (reference sequence). V dropped 8 bases and J dropped 0 bases, with 2 bases sitting between them. The CDR3 extends over 11 amino acids. CDR3 loop: CASGSNQPQHF. The CDR3, as DNA: TGTGCCAGCGGTAGCAATCAGCCCCAGCATTTT.

The chain has TRBV4-2 and TRBJ2-3; 9 bases fit TRBD2. CDR3 length: 15 amino acids. V shed 1 base, J shed 4 bases, and the junction held 3 bases outside the gene matches. Germline V gene data show CDR1 as LGHNA and CDR2 as YNFKEQ. In nucleotides, the CDR3 is TGTGCCAGCAGCCAAGGGCGGGAGGGCGCAGATACGCAGTATTTT. As protein: CASSQGREGADTQYF.

The rearrangement links TRBV5-6 to TRBJ2-1; the D gene is possibly TRBD2 (7 bases). The germline V gene has CDR1 SGHDT and CDR2 YYEEEE. This CDR3 comprises 14 residues. Between the trimmed V and J ends, which lost 4 bases and 8 bases, there was a span of 16 bases. In DNA, the CDR3 is TGTGCCAGCAGCCAGAGGGGGGGGGCCTATGAGCAGTTCTTC. Its translation is CASSQRGGAYEQFF. Using reference TRBV5-6 and TRBJ2-1 for the parts outside the CDR3, the full variable domain is DAGVTQSPTHLIKTRGQQVTLRCSPKSGHDTVSWYQQALGQGPQFIFQYYEEEERQRGNFPDRFSGHQFPNYSSELNVNALLLGDSALYLCASSQRGGAYEQFFGPGTRLTVL.

The rearrangement uses TRBV7-3 and TRBJ1-1, with D perhaps matching TRBD1 (6 bases). V was clipped by 2 bases and J by 2 bases, with 12 bases between them. Germline V gene lookup returns CDR1 SGHTA and CDR2 FQGTGA. This CDR3 is built from 15 residues. In nucleotides, the CDR3 is TGTGCCAGCAGCTTAGTCGGGGACACTAACACTGAAGCTTTCTTT. Protein product: CASSLVGDTNTEAFF.

The chain combines TRBV7-9 with TRBJ2-7; 8 bases line up with TRBD1. The CDR3 runs to 12 residues. Trimming removed 8 bases from V and 3 bases from J; junction bases left unmatched: 3. Germline V gene data show CDR1 as SEHNR and CDR2 as FQNEAQ (reference sequence). CDR3 sequence (DNA): TGTGCCAGCGGACAGGGAAACTACGAGCAGTACTTC. It yields the protein CASGQGNYEQYF.

The chain uses TRBV10-3 and TRBJ2-7, with 13 bases lining up with TRBD2. The CDR3 covers 16 residues. The V gene's germline CDR1 is ENHRY and CDR2 SYGVKD. Losses at the gene ends were 0 bases for V and 4 bases for J; bases not matched to a gene: 3. The CDR3 DNA is TGTGCCATCAGTGAGTCGACACTAGCGGGAGGGTACGAGCAGTACTTC. Translation gives CAISESTLAGGYEQYF.

This chain uses TRBV11-2 with TRBJ2-5; 8 bases fit TRBD2. The J call is doubtful: the DNA matches TRBJ2-7 better. The germline V gene has CDR1 SGHAT and CDR2 FQNNGV. The CDR3 is 15 residues long. For the CDR3, the DNA is TGTGCCAGCAGCCCGGGGAGCGGGAGCTCCTACGAGCAGTACTTC. Its protein product is CASSPGSGSSYEQYF.

The chain combines TRBV19 with TRBJ1-1, with 10 bases fitting TRBD1. The CDR3 is made up of 16 amino acids. From germline, CDR1 is LNHDA and CDR2 SQIVND (reference sequence). V lost 7 bases, J lost 4 bases, and 12 bases stayed unmatched. The CDR3 here is CASKRLEDRGTTEAFF. The CDR3, as DNA: TGTGCCAGTAAGCGCTTGGAGGACAGGGGGACCACTGAAGCTTTCTTT.